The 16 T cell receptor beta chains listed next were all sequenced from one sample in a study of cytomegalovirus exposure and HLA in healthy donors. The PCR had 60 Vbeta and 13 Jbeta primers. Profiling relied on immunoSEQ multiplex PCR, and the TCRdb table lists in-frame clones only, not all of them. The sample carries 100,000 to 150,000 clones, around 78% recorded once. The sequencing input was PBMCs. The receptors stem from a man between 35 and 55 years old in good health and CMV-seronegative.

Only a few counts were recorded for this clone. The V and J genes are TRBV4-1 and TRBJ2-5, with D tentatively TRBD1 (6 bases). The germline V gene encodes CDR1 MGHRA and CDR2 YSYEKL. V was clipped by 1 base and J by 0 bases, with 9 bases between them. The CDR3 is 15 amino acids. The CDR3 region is CASSQVRQDQETQYF. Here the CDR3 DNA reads TGCGCCAGCAGCCAAGTACGACAGGACCAAGAGACCCAGTACTTC.

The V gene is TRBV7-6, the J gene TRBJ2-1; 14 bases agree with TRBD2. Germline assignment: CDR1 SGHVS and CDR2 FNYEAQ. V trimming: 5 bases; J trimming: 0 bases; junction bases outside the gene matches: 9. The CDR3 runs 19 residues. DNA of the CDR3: TGTGCCAGCAGCCAGACTAGCGGGGGGGCCCCAAGCTCCTACAATGAGCAGTTCTTC. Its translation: CASSQTSGGAPSSYNEQFF.

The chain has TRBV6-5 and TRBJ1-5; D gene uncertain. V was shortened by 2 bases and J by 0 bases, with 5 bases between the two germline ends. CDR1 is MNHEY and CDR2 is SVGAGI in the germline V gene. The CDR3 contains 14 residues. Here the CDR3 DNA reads TGTGCCAGCAGTTACAGCTATAGCAATCAGCCCCAGCATTTT. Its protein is CASSYSYSNQPQHF.

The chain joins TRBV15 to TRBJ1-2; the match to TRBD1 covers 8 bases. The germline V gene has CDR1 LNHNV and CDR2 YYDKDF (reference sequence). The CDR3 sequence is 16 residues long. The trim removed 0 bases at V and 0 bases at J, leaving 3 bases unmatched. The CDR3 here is CATSRDPGQANYGYTF. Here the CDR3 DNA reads TGTGCCACCAGCAGAGATCCGGGACAGGCTAACTATGGCTACACCTTC.

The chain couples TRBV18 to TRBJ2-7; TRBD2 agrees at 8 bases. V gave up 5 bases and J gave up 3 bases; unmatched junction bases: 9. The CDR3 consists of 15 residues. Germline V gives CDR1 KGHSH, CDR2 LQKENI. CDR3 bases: TGTGCCAGCTCAGCTACTAGCGGAGAGCTCTACGAGCAGTACTTC. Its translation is CASSATSGELYEQYF.

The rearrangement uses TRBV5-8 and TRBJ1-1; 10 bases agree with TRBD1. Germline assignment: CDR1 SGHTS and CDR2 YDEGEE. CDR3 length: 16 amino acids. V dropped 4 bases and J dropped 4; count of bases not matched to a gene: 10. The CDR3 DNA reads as TGTGCCAGCAGCCCCGGGGGACAGGGGATCCCCACTGAAGCTTTCTTT. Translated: CASSPGGQGIPTEAFF.

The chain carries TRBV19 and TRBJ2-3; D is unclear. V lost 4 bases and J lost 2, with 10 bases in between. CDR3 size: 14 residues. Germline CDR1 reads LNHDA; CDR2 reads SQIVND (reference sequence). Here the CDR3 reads CASSKWSDTDTQYF. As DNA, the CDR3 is TGTGCCAGTAGTAAATGGTCAGACACAGATACGCAGTATTTT.

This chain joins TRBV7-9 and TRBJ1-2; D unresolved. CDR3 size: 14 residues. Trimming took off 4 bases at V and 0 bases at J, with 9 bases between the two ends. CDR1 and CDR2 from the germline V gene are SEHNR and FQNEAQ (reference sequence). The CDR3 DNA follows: TGTGCCAGCAGCTCCCAGGAAACTAACTATGGCTACACCTTC. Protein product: CASSSQETNYGYTF.

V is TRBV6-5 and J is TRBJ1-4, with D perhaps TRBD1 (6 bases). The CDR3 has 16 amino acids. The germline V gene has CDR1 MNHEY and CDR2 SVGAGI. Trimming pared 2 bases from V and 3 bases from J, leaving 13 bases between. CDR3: CASSYDWGQPNEKLFF. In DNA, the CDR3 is TGTGCCAGCAGTTACGATTGGGGACAACCTAATGAAAAACTGTTTTTT.

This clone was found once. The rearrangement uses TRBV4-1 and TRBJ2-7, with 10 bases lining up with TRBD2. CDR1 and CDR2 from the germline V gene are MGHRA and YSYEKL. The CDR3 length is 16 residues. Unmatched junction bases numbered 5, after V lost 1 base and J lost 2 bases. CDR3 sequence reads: CASSQGSGGMTYEQYF. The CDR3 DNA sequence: TGCGCCAGCAGCCAAGGTAGCGGGGGGATGACCTACGAGCAGTACTTC.

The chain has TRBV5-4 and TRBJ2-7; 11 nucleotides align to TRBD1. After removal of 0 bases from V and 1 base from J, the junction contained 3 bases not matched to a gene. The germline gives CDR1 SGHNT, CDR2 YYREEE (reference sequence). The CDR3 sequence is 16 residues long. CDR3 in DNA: TGTGCCAGCAGCTTGGGGGACAGGGGGTTTTCCTACGAGCAGTACTTC. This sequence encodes CASSLGDRGFSYEQYF.

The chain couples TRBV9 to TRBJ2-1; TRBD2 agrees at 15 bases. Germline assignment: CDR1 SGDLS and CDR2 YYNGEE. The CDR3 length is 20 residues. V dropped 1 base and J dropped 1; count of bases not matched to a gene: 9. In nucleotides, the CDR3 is TGTGCCAGCAGCGTACCTACAGGACTAGCGGGGGGGCGGTCCTACAATGAGCAGTTCTTC. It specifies CASSVPTGLAGGRSYNEQFF. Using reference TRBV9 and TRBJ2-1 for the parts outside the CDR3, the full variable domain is DSGVTQTPKHLITATGQRVTLRCSPRSGDLSVYWYQQSLDQGLQFLIQYYNGEERAKGNILERFSAQQFPDLHSELNLSSLELGDSALYFCASSVPTGLAGGRSYNEQFFGPGTRLTVL.

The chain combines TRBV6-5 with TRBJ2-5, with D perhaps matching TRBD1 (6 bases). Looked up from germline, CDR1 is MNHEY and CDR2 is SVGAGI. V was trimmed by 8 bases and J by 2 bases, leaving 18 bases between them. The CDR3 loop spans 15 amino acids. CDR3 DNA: TGTGCCAGCCACATATTACAGGGTAAGCAAGAGACCCAGTACTTC. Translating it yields CASHILQGKQETQYF.

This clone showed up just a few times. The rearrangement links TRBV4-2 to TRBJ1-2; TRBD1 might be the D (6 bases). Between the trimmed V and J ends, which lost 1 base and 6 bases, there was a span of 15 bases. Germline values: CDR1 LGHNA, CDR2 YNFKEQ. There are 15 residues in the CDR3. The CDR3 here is CASSQVKDRVHGYTF. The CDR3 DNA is TGTGCCAGCAGCCAAGTAAAGGACAGAGTTCATGGCTACACCTTC.

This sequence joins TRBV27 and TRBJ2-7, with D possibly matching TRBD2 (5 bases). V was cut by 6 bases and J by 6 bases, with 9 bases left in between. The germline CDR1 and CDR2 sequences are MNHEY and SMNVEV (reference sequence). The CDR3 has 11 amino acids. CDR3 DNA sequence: TGTGCCAGCAGGGGGAGTAGCGAGCAGTACTTC. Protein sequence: CASRGSSEQYF.

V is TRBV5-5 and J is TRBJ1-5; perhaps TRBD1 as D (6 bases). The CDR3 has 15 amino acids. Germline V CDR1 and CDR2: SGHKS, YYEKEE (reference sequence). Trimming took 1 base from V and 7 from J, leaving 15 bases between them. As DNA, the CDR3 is TGTGCCAGCAGCTTGTTTTCCGACAGGAAACAGCCCCAGCATTTT. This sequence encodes CASSLFSDRKQPQHF.